This T cell receptor beta chain was recovered during a study of OX40 agonist ivuxolimab in advanced cancers. Turning to the study itself: An agonistic human IgG2 monoclonal antibody against OX40 (CD134) was given. Whole-study findings and limits: Also showing low normalized T-cell clonal expansion were some of the nonresponders.

Comment on this clone: Its antigen remains unknown.

Exclusion applied to patients with autoimmune disease history or systemic immunosuppression. V lost 1 base, J lost 3 bases, and 9 bases stayed unmatched. Germline CDR1 reads KGHSH; CDR2 reads LQKENI. This CDR3 region has 16 residues. Data came from immunoSEQ multiplex PCR; TCRdb stores just in-frame clones and leaves some out. The profile covers 45,000 to 65,000 clones, with approximately 88% appearing a single time and more than 10% taken by the ten largest. Source: CD4+ or CD8+ T cells sorted from blood, taken in a trial of the OX40 agonist ivuxolimab. This TCR was recovered from an adult with an advanced solid tumor such as melanoma, head and neck, liver or kidney cancer. The V and J genes are TRBV18 and TRBJ2-7, with 7 bases fitting TRBD1. The CDR3 DNA is TGTGCCAGCTCACCACGGGTCATAGGACAGGACTACGAGCAGTACTTC. Translated: CASSPRVIGQDYEQYF.